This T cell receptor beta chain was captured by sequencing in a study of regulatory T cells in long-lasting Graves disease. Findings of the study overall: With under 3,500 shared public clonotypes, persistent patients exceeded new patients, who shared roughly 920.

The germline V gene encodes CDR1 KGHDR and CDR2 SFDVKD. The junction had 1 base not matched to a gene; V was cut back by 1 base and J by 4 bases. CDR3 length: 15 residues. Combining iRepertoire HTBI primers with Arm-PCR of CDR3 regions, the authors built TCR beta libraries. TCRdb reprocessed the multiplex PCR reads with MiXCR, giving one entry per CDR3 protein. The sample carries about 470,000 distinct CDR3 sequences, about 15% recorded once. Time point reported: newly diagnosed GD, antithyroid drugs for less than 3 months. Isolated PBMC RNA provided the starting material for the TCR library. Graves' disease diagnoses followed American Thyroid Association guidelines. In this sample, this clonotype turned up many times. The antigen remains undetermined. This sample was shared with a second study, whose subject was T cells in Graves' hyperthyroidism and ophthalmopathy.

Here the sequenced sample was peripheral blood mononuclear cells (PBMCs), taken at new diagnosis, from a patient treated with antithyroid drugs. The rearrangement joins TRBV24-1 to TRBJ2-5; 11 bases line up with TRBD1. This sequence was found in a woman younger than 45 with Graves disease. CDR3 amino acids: CATSDFGQGAETQYF. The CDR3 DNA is TGTGCCACCAGTGATTTCGGACAGGGGGCAGAGACCCAGTACTTC.